This record looks at one TCR beta chain sequence and its context. This sample is part of a study of blood T cell repertoires in COVID-19. Turning to the study itself: Collection of acute and convalescent COVID-19 samples took place in the United States, Italy and Spain.

V was trimmed by 2 bases and J by 4 bases, leaving 9 bases between them. Germline lookup yields CDR1 LGHDT and CDR2 YNNKEL (reference sequence). This CDR3 contains 14 residues. Per the authors' pipeline: Estimated nucleated cell counts came from reference gene primer amplification. Data came from immunoSEQ multiplex PCR; TCRdb stores just in-frame clones and leaves some out. That table furnishes V, J and clone size, whereas the DNA furnished D and trimming. Here the sample spans fewer than 250,000 clones, under 90% being singletons. The receptor was isolated from a woman in her thirties or forties with active or convalescent COVID-19. The chain uses TRBV3-1 (or the pseudogene TRBV3-2) and TRBJ1-3; no clear D. The sample consisted of peripheral blood. CDR3 sequence reads: CASSQSRYGNTIYF. The CDR3 DNA reads TGTGCCAGCAGCCAAAGCAGGTACGGAAACACCATATATTTT.